The 32 T cell receptor beta chains reported below all come from one sample, sequenced in a study of blood T cell repertoires in COVID-19. Only in-frame clones appear in the TCRdb table, and some are missing; sequencing was by immunoSEQ multiplex PCR. This sample yields some 130,000 clones, of which approximately 90% are seen a single time; around 4.2% belongs to the top ten. The sequencing input was peripheral blood. The receptor source for this set is a man in his fifties or sixties with COVID-19, enrolled during active disease.

This clone was found a few times. V is TRBV5-1 and J is TRBJ1-2, with 9 positions matching TRBD1. J was trimmed by 4 bases and V by 2 bases; bases with no gene match: 6. CDR1 SGHRS and CDR2 YFSETQ come from the germline V gene. The CDR3 is 15 residues long. The CDR3 sequence: CASSLRTGAGYGYTF. The CDR3 DNA reads as TGCGCCAGCAGCTTAAGGACAGGGGCGGGCTATGGCTACACCTTC. Complete variable domain (other parts from reference TRBV5-1 and TRBJ1-2): KAGVTQTPRYLIKTRGQQVTLSCSPISGHRSVSWYQQTPGQGLQFLFEYFSETQRNKGNFPGRFSGRQFSNSRSEMNVSTLELGDSALYLCASSLRTGAGYGYTFGSGTRLTVV.

The genes are TRBV9 and TRBJ1-2; D is perhaps TRBD1 (5 bases). CDR1 and CDR2 (germline): SGDLS, YYNGEE. There are 11 residues in the CDR3. Trimming stripped 3 bases from V and 5 bases from J, with 5 bases between. Here the CDR3 DNA reads TGTGCCAGCAGCGGACAGTATGGCTACACCTTC. Protein: CASSGQYGYTF.

This clone has more than one count but fewer than ten. One end of the junction does not line up with germline, which may come from a read error. The J gene is TRBJ1-2, the V gene TRBV4-2; the D is unclear. CDR1 LGHNA and CDR2 YNFKEQ come from the germline V gene. The CDR3 loop spans 10 amino acids. The CDR3 loop is CASSQDSVYF. CDR3 nucleotides: TGTGCCAGCAGCCAAGATTCGGTATACTTC.

The chain carries TRBV29-1 and TRBJ2-7; TRBD2 matches 11 bases. The CDR3 is 13 residues long. Germline-derived CDR1 and CDR2 are SQVTM and ANQGSEA. The junction had 3 bases not matched to a gene; V was cut back by 5 bases and J by 3 bases. Written as DNA, the CDR3 is TGCAGCGTTATAGCGGGGGGGAACTACGAGCAGTACTTC. Protein: CSVIAGGNYEQYF.

CDR3 sequence: CASSLLIGEAFF. CDR3 DNA sequence: TGTGCCAGCAGTCTCCTTATCGGGGAAGCTTTCTTT. This rearrangement joins TRBV28 to TRBJ1-1; D uncertain. This CDR3 is built from 12 residues. V shed 5 bases and J shed 8 bases, with 12 bases lying between them. Germline CDR1 reads MDHEN; CDR2 reads SYDVKM.

V is TRBV12-3 or TRBV12-4 and J is TRBJ1-2; TRBD1 is a possible D gene (5 bases). Trimming removed 3 bases at V and 3 bases at J, with 8 bases between. The CDR3 loop spans 13 amino acids. The CDR3 reads CASSLVRDYGYTF. CDR3 nucleotide sequence: TGTGCCAGCAGTTTGGTCAGGGACTATGGCTACACCTTC.

The CDR3 spells CASSIVGGETQYF. CDR3 nucleotides: TGTGCCAGTAGTATTGTCGGAGGGGAGACCCAGTACTTC. This rearrangement joins TRBV19 to TRBJ2-5, with D tentatively TRBD2 (6 bases). The CDR3 runs 13 residues. V was clipped by 3 bases and J by 5 bases, with 10 bases between them. Germline V gives CDR1 LNHDA, CDR2 SQIVND (reference sequence).

This clone has a single count. The V and J genes are TRBV7-6 and TRBJ1-1; maybe TRBD1 (6 bases). V lost 5 bases, J lost 0 bases, and 13 bases lay in between. CDR1 is SGHVS and CDR2 is FNYEAQ in the germline V gene. The CDR3 has 15 residues. CDR3 bases: TGTGCCAGCAGCCCAGGGGCCACAATGAACACTGAAGCTTTCTTT. Amino acids: CASSPGATMNTEAFF. The whole variable domain, remainder taken from reference TRBV7-6 and TRBJ1-1, is GAGVSQSPRYKVTKRGQDVALRCDPISGHVSLYWYRQALGQGPEFLTYFNYEAQQDKSGLPNDRFSAERPEGSISTLTIQRTEQRDSAMYRCASSPGATMNTEAFFGQGTRLTVV.

This chain joins TRBV5-1 and TRBJ2-7; TRBD1 matches 7 bases. Germline CDR1 SGHRS, CDR2 YFSETQ. This CDR3 is 13 amino acids long. Germline trimming cut 9 bases from V and 2 bases from J; bases unmatched to any gene: 8. In DNA form, the CDR3 reads TGCGCCACCTCCCGGACAGGCACCTACGAGCAGTACTTC. Its translation: CATSRTGTYEQYF.

The chain carries TRBV5-6 and TRBJ2-7; TRBD2 aligns across 14 bases. The CDR3 runs 15 residues. CDR1 and CDR2 (germline): SGHDT, YYEEEE. With 0 bases clipped from V and 4 bases from J, the junction kept 0 bases outside the gene matches. CDR3 bases: TGTGCCAGCAGCTTGGGACTAGCGGGGGGGTACGAGCAGTACTTC. It codes for CASSLGLAGGYEQYF.

As concerns this clone: Other DNA sequences of this sample code for an identical CDR3. The V call is TRBV2, the J call TRBJ1-5, with D tentatively TRBD1 (5 bases). This CDR3 comprises 12 residues. Germline V gene sequence: CDR1 SNHLY, CDR2 FYNNEI. Trimming removed 5 bases at V and 5 bases at J, with 7 bases between. In DNA, the CDR3 is TGTGCCAGCAGTCTACAGGATCAGCCCCAGCATTTT. This translates into CASSLQDQPQHF.

J is TRBJ1-2 and V is TRBV5-1; 7 bases agree with TRBD1. Trimming took 3 bases from V and 3 from J; bases not matched to a gene: 14. CDR1 and CDR2 (germline): SGHRS, YFSETQ. The CDR3 is 17 amino acids. The CDR3 sequence: CASSSLSPGGLDYGYTF. The CDR3 DNA follows: TGCGCCAGCAGCTCCTTATCCCCAGGGGGACTTGACTATGGCTACACCTTC.

The V gene is TRBV18, the J gene TRBJ1-1; 7 positions agree with TRBD1. CDR1 and CDR2 from the germline V gene are KGHSH and LQKENI. CDR3 length: 13 amino acids. V lost 6 bases, J lost 4 bases, and 5 bases stayed unmatched. The CDR3 protein is CASSGQEGTEAFF. In DNA, the CDR3 is TGTGCCAGCTCCGGACAGGAGGGCACTGAAGCTTTCTTT.

V usage is TRBV28 and J usage is TRBJ1-1, with a weak D call TRBD1 (5 bases). V lost 6 bases to trimming and J lost 2 bases, with 13 bases between them. The germline V gene has CDR1 MDHEN and CDR2 SYDVKM. The CDR3 contains 14 residues. This CDR3 is CASRRGRLNTEAFF. The CDR3 coding sequence is TGTGCCAGCAGGCGGGGACGGCTTAACACTGAAGCTTTCTTT.

The chain links TRBV7-2 to TRBJ1-4, with D perhaps matching TRBD1 (5 bases). V was clipped by 5 bases and J by 5 bases, with 15 bases between them. CDR1 is SGHTA, CDR2 FQGNSA, per germline. The length of the CDR3 is 15 residues. In DNA, the CDR3 is TGTGCCAGCAGCCTAAATGGGGCAGGGAATGAAAAACTGTTTTTT. Translating it yields CASSLNGAGNEKLFF.

This chain links TRBV9 with TRBJ1-2, with TRBD1 matching 10 bases. J lost 6 bases, V lost 0 bases, and 5 bases had no gene match. CDR3 length equals 15 residues. CDR1 is SGDLS, CDR2 YYNGEE, per germline. DNA of the CDR3: TGTGCCAGCAGCGTAGCAGGGGGACAGGGGAATGGCTACACCTTC. Its translation: CASSVAGGQGNGYTF.

The chain carries TRBV6-6 and TRBJ1-2, with TRBD1 as a possible D gene (6 bases). CDR1 and CDR2 (germline): MNHNY, SVGAGI (reference sequence). The CDR3 spans 14 residues. Trimming cost V 2 bases and J 3 bases, with 10 bases left between them. The CDR3 DNA reads TGTGCCAGCAGTTACAACAGGGTTTACTATGGCTACACCTTC. It translates to CASSYNRVYYGYTF.

The chain joins TRBV2 to TRBJ2-3; D unresolved. The V gene's germline CDR1 is SNHLY and CDR2 FYNNEI. Trimming cost V 3 bases and J 8 bases, with 3 bases left between them. This CDR3 comprises 10 residues. The CDR3 DNA reads TGTGCCAGCAGTGACGTTACGCAGTATTTT. It is translated as CASSDVTQYF.

The chain links TRBV19 to TRBJ1-1; D uncertain. The V end lost 1 base, the J end lost 1 base, and 4 bases lay between the germline ends. The CDR3 is 13 residues long. Germline CDR1 reads LNHDA; CDR2 reads SQIVND (reference sequence). The CDR3 region is CASSIVANTEAFF. DNA for the CDR3: TGTGCCAGTAGTATAGTAGCGAACACTGAAGCTTTCTTT.

The V and J genes are TRBV7-2 and TRBJ1-6; D is uncertain. The CDR3 has 17 residues. Per the germline V gene, CDR1 is SGHTA and CDR2 is FQGNSA. Trimming took 1 base from V and 11 from J, leaving 21 bases between them. The CDR3 region is CASSLGMDWYLETPLHF. The CDR3, as DNA: TGTGCCAGCAGCTTAGGCATGGACTGGTACCTAGAGACACCCCTCCACTTT.

V usage is TRBV7-9 and J usage is TRBJ2-6; 7 positions match TRBD1. This CDR3 contains 19 residues. From germline, CDR1 is SEHNR and CDR2 FQNEAQ (reference sequence). J was trimmed by 3 bases and V by 5 bases; bases with no gene match: 16. The CDR3 reads CASSHTPRGRSFGANVLTF. Here the CDR3 DNA reads TGTGCCAGCAGCCACACTCCGAGGGGGCGGTCGTTTGGGGCCAACGTCCTGACTTTC.

The V and J genes are TRBV29-1 and TRBJ1-1, with TRBD1 matching 12 bases. Germline V lookup: CDR1 SQVTM, CDR2 ANQGSEA. Trimming took 5 bases from V and 10 from J; bases not matched to a gene: 8. The CDR3 runs to 13 residues. CDR3 region: CSVFRDRGRRAFF. For the CDR3, the DNA is TGCAGCGTTTTCCGGGACAGGGGGCGACGAGCTTTCTTT.

The chain recombines TRBV19 with TRBJ2-7; TRBD1 matches 9 bases. Germline values: CDR1 LNHDA, CDR2 SQIVND (reference sequence). The length of the CDR3 is 14 residues. The trim removed 3 bases at V and 7 bases at J, leaving 7 bases unmatched. The CDR3 is CASSIGTGYEEQYF. The CDR3 region has the DNA TGTGCCAGTAGTATCGGGACAGGGTATGAAGAGCAGTACTTC.

The V and J genes are TRBV28 and TRBJ2-1; 8 bases match TRBD1. Germline V CDR1 and CDR2: MDHEN, SYDVKM. With V trimmed by 8 bases and J by 0 bases, 6 bases remained unmatched. The CDR3 runs to 15 residues. The CDR3 DNA follows: TGTGCCAGCCGCAGGGACAGGTCCTCCTACAATGAGCAGTTCTTC. Residues: CASRRDRSSYNEQFF.

V gene TRBV10-3 combines with J gene TRBJ1-5, with TRBD1 identical over 9 bases. CDR3 length equals 17 residues. Germline lookup yields CDR1 ENHRY and CDR2 SYGVKD. V gave up 3 bases and J gave up 5 bases; unmatched junction bases: 11. CDR3 loop: CAISEVGGTGRDQPQHF. The CDR3, as DNA: TGTGCCATCAGTGAAGTAGGGGGGACAGGGAGGGATCAGCCCCAGCATTTT.

The chain links TRBV28 to TRBJ2-3, with 8 bases matching TRBD2. With 6 bases clipped from V and 1 base from J, the junction kept 12 bases outside the gene matches. Looked up from germline, CDR1 is MDHEN and CDR2 is SYDVKM. CDR3 length: 17 amino acids. In nucleotides, the CDR3 is TGTGCCAGCAGCCAAACGGGGGGGGGCGCGGGCACAGATACGCAGTATTTT. Protein product: CASSQTGGGAGTDTQYF. Supplemented by reference TRBV28 and TRBJ2-3, the full variable domain reads DVKVTQSSRYLVKRTGEKVFLECVQDMDHENMFWYRQDPGLGLRLIYFSYDVKMKEKGDIPEGYSVSREKKERFSLILESASTNQTSMYLCASSQTGGGAGTDTQYFGPGTRLTVL.

The rearrangement links TRBV5-1 to TRBJ1-1; TRBD1 aligns across 10 bases. Germline V CDR1 and CDR2: SGHRS, YFSETQ. V was clipped by 3 bases and J by 1 base; unmatched bases: 0. The CDR3 totals 14 residues. The CDR3 DNA follows: TGCGCCAGCAGCTGGGACAGGGGGAACACTGAAGCTTTCTTT. It encodes CASSWDRGNTEAFF. The variable domain in full, completed from reference TRBV5-1 and TRBJ1-1, reads KAGVTQTPRYLIKTRGQQVTLSCSPISGHRSVSWYQQTPGQGLQFLFEYFSETQRNKGNFPGRFSGRQFSNSRSEMNVSTLELGDSALYLCASSWDRGNTEAFFGQGTRLTVV.

The J gene is TRBJ1-2, the V gene TRBV10-3; a weak D match, TRBD1 (6 bases). CDR1 ENHRY and CDR2 SYGVKD come from the germline V gene. This CDR3 has 17 residues. V was pared by 6 bases and J by 4 bases, with 24 bases between. The CDR3 nucleotides read TGTGCCATCAGGGTATCTCTACAGGGTTTTATAGGCTATGGCTACACCTTC. Protein product: CAIRVSLQGFIGYGYTF.

This chain uses TRBV7-2 with TRBJ1-5; D remains ambiguous. CDR1 is SGHTA and CDR2 is FQGNSA in the germline V gene. The V end was cut by 2 bases, the J end by 5 bases, with 4 bases between. The length of the CDR3 is 12 residues. The CDR3 coding sequence is TGTGCCAGCAGCTTATATGATCAGCCCCAGCATTTT. Translated: CASSLYDQPQHF.

The chain carries TRBV14 and TRBJ1-4, with 8 bases matching TRBD1. The junction had 13 bases not matched to a gene; V was cut back by 4 bases and J by 0 bases. CDR1 SGHDN and CDR2 FVKESK come from the germline V gene. The CDR3 is 19 amino acids. CDR3 loop: CASSLDREELRATNEKLFF. CDR3 bases: TGTGCCAGCAGCCTGGACAGGGAGGAACTTCGGGCAACTAATGAAAAACTGTTTTTT.

This clone has only a few counts. The genes are TRBV10-1 and TRBJ2-7, with 14 bases identical to TRBD2. The germline gives CDR1 WNHNN, CDR2 SYGVQD (reference sequence). This CDR3 is 15 amino acids long. The ends lost 5 bases at V and 5 bases at J; junction bases unmatched: 5. CDR3 nucleotides: TGCGCCAGCAGTTCGGGACTAGCGGGGGTGGACGAGCAGTACTTC. This encodes CASSSGLAGVDEQYF.

The chain combines TRBV6-5 with TRBJ2-3; 7 bases map to TRBD2. CDR3 length equals 15 residues. The germline gives CDR1 MNHEY, CDR2 SVGAGI. Trimming at V came to 2 bases and at J to 6 bases, leaving 8 bases not matched to a gene. CDR3 in amino acids: CASSYGTITPDTQYF. CDR3 nucleotide sequence: TGTGCCAGCAGTTACGGGACTATTACTCCCGATACGCAGTATTTT.